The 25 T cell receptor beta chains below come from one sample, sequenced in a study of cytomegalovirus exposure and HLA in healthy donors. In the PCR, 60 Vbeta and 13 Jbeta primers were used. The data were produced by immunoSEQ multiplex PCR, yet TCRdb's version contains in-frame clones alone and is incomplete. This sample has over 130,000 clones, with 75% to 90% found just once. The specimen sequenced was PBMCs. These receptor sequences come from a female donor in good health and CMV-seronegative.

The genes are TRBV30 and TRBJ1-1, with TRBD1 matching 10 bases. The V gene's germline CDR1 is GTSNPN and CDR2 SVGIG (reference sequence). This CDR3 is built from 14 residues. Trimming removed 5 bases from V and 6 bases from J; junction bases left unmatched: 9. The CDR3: CAWAPGQGNSEAFF. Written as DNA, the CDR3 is TGTGCCTGGGCACCGGGACAGGGGAATTCTGAAGCTTTCTTT.

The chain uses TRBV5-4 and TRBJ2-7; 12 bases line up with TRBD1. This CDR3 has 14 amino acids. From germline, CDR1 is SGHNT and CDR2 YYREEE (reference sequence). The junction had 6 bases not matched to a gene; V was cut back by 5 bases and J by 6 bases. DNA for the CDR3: TGTGCCAGCAGTTCCGGGACAGGGGGCTTCGAGCAGTACTTC. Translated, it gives CASSSGTGGFEQYF. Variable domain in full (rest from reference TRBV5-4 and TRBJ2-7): ETGVTQSPTHLIKTRGQQVTLRCSSQSGHNTVSWYQQALGQGPQFIFQYYREEENGRGNFPPRFSGLQFPNYSSELNVNALELDDSALYLCASSSGTGGFEQYFGPGTRLTVT.

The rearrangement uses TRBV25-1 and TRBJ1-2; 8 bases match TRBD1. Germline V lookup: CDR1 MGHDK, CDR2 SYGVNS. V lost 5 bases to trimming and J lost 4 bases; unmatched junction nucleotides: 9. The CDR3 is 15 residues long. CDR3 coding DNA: TGTGCCAGCAGTCCACCTGGGACAGGTGCCTATGGCTACACCTTC. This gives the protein CASSPPGTGAYGYTF.

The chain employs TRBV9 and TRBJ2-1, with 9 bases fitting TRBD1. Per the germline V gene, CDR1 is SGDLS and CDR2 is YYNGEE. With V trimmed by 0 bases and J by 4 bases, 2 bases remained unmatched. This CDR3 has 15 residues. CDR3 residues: CASSVGQGDYNEQFF. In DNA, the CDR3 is TGTGCCAGCAGCGTAGGACAGGGGGATTACAATGAGCAGTTCTTC.

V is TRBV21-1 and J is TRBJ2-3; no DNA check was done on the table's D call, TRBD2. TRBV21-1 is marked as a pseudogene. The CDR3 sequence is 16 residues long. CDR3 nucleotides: TGTGCCAGCAGCCAGGCGGCGAAGGAGGTTAGGGATACGCAGTATTTT. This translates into CASSQAAKEVRDTQYF.

The CDR3 DNA reads as TGTGCCATCAGTACCTCAGGGGGCACTGAAGCTTTCTTT. Amino acids: CAISTSGGTEAFF. This chain joins TRBV10-3 and TRBJ1-1, with 7 bases lining up with TRBD1. The CDR3 has 13 amino acids. The V gene end was trimmed by 5 bases and the J gene end by 4 bases; junction bases not matched to a gene: 4. Looked up from germline, CDR1 is ENHRY and CDR2 is SYGVKD.

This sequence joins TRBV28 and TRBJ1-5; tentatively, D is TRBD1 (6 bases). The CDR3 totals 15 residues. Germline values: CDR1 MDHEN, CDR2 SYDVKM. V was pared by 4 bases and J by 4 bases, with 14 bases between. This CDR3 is CASSSPQGANQPQHF. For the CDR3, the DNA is TGTGCCAGCAGTTCCCCACAGGGAGCAAATCAGCCCCAGCATTTT.

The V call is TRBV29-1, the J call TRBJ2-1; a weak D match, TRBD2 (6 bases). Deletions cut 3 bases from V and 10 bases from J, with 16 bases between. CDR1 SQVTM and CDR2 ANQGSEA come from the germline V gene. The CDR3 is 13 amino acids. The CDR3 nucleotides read TGCAGCGTTGATGGGGACTTGCGCGGGGAGCAGTTCTTC. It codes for CSVDGDLRGEQFF.

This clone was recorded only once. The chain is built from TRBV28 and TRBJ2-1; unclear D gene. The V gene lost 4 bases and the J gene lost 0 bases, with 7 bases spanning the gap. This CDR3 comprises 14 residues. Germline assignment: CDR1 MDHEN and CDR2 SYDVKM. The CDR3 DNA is TGTGCCAGCAGTTCCCCGAGCTCCTACAATGAGCAGTTCTTC. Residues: CASSSPSSYNEQFF.

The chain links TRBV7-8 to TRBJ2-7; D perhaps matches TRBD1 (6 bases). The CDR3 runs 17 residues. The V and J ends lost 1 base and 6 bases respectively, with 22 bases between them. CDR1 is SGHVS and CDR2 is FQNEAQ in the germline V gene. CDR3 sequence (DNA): TGTGCCAGCAGCTTAGTACCCCCGGGACATGAGTTCTCCGAGCAGTACTTC. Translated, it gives CASSLVPPGHEFSEQYF.

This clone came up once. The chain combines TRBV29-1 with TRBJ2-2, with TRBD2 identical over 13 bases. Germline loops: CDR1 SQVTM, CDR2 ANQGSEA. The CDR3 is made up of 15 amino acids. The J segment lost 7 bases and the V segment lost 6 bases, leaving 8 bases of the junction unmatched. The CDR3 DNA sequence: TGCAGCGTCGTCGGACTAGCGGGAGCGGGCGGGGAGCTGTTTTTT. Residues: CSVVGLAGAGGELFF.

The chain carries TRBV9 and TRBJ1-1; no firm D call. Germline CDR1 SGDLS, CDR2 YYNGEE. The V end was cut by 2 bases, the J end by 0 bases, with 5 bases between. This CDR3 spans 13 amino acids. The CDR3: CASSVPVNTEAFF. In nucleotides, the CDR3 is TGTGCCAGCAGCGTCCCCGTGAACACTGAAGCTTTCTTT.

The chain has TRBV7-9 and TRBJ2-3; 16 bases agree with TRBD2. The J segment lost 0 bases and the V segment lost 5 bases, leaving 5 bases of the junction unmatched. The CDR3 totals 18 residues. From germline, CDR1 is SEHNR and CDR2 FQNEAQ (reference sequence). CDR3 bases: TGTGCCAGCAGCAGAGGGACTAGCGGGAGGGCCAGCACAGATACGCAGTATTTT. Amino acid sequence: CASSRGTSGRASTDTQYF.

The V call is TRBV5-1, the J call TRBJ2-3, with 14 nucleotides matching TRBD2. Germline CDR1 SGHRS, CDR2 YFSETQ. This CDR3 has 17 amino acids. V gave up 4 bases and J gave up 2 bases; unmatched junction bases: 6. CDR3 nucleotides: TGCGCCAGCAGCCCCGGACTAGCGGGAGGATTCACAGATACGCAGTATTTT. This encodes CASSPGLAGGFTDTQYF.

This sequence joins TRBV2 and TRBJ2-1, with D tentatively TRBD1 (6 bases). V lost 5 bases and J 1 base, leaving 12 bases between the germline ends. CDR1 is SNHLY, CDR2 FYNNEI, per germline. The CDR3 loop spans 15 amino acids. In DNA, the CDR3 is TGTGCCAGCAGTAGACAGGAAGGATCCTACAATGAGCAGTTCTTC. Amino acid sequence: CASSRQEGSYNEQFF.

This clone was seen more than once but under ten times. CDR3 region: CASSFSWTGNYGYTF. CDR3 coding DNA: TGTGCCAGCAGTTTCTCCTGGACAGGCAACTATGGCTACACCTTC. The gene calls are TRBV28 and TRBJ1-2, with 7 nucleotides matching TRBD1. Trimming cost V 3 bases and J 2 bases; bases outside gene matches: 6. In germline, CDR1 is MDHEN, CDR2 SYDVKM. CDR3 length equals 15 residues.

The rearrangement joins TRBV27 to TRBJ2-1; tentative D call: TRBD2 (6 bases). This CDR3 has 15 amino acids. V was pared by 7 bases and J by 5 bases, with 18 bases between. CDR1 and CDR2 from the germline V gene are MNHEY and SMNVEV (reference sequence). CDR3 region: CASTPGLNYHNEQFF. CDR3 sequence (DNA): TGTGCCAGCACCCCGGGACTGAATTACCACAATGAGCAGTTCTTC.

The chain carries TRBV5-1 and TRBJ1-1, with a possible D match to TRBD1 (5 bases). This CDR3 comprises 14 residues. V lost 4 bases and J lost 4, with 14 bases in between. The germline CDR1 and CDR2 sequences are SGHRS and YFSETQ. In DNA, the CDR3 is TGCGCCAGCAGCAACTCAGGGTGGGGCACTGAAGCTTTCTTT. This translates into CASSNSGWGTEAFF.

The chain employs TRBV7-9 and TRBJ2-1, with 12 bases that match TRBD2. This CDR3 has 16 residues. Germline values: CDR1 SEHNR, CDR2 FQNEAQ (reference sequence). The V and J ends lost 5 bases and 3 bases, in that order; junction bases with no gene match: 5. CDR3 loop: CASSQKTSGSYNEQFF. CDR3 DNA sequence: TGTGCCAGCAGCCAAAAGACTAGCGGGAGCTACAATGAGCAGTTCTTC.

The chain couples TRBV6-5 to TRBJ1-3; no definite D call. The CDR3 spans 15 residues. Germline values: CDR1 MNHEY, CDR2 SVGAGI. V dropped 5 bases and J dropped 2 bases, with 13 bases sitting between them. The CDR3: CASSPQRPPGNTIYF. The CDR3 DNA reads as TGTGCCAGCAGTCCCCAGCGGCCTCCTGGAAACACCATATATTTT.

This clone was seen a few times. In DNA form, the CDR3 reads TGCAGTGCGGACAGCCCTTTGACGTTCTTC. Encoded protein: CSADSPLTFF. This chain uses TRBV20-1 with TRBJ2-1; possible D gene TRBD1, 6 bases. There are 10 residues in the CDR3. Germline V CDR1 and CDR2: DFQATT, SNEGSKA (reference sequence). Between the trimmed V and J ends, which lost 6 bases and 15 bases, there was a span of 15 bases.

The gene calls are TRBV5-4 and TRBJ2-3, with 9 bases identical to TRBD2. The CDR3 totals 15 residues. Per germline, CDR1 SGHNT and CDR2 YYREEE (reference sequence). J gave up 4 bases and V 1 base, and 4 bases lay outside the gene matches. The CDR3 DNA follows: TGTGCCAGCAGCTTGAGGGGCGGGAGGGCAGATACGCAGTATTTT. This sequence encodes CASSLRGGRADTQYF. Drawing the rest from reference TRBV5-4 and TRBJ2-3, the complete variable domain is ETGVTQSPTHLIKTRGQQVTLRCSSQSGHNTVSWYQQALGQGPQFIFQYYREEENGRGNFPPRFSGLQFPNYSSELNVNALELDDSALYLCASSLRGGRADTQYFGPGTRLTVL.

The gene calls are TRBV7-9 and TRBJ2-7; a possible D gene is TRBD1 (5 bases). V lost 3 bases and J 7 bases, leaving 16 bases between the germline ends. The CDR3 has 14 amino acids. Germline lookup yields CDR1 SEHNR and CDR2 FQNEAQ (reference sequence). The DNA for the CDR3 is TGTGCCAGCAGCTTGACAGCCAGTTTCTGGGAGCAGTACTTC. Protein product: CASSLTASFWEQYF.

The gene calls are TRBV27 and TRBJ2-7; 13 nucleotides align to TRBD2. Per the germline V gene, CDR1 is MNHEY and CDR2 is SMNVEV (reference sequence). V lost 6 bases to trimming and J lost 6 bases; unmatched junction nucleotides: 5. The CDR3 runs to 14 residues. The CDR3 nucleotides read TGTGCCAGCAGCTCTGGACTAGCGGGAGTCGAGCAGTACTTC. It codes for CASSSGLAGVEQYF.

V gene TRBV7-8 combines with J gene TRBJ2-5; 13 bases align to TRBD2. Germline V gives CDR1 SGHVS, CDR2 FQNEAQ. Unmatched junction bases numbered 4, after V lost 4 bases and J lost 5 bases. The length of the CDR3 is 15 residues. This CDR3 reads CASSSLAGGLETQYF. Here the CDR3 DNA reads TGTGCCAGCAGCTCACTAGCGGGAGGGTTGGAGACCCAGTACTTC.